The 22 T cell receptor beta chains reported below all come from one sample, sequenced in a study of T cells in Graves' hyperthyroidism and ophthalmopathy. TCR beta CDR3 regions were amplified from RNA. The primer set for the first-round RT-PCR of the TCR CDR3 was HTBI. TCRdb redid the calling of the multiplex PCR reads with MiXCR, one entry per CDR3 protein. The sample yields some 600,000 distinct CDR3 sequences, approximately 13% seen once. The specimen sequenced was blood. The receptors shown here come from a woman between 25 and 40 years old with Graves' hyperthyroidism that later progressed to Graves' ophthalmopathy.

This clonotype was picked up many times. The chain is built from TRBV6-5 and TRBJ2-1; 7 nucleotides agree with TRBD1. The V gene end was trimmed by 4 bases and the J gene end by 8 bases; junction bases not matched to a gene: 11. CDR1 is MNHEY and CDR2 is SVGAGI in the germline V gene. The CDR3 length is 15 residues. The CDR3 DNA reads TGTGCCAGCAGTTCCCCGGGACAGCCGAGCGATGAGCAGTTCTTC. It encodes CASSSPGQPSDEQFF.

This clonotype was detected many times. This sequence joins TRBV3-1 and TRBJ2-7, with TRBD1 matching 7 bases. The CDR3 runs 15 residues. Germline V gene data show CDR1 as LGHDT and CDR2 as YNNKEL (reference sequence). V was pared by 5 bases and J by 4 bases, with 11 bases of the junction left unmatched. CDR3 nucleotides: TGTGCCAGCAGCACTCCGGGACAGAGCATTTACGAGCAGTACTTC. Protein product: CASSTPGQSIYEQYF.

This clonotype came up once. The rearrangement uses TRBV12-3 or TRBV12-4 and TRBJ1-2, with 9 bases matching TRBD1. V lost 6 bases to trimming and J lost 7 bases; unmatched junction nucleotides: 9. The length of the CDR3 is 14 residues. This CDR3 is CASSQDDRGSGYTF. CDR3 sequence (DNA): TGTGCCAGCAGCCAAGATGACAGGGGGAGTGGCTACACCTTC.

The CDR3 coding sequence is TGCGCCAGCAGCCAAGAGGGATACTCCAACTCCTACGAGCAGTACTTC. Its translation: CASSQEGYSNSYEQYF. The chain carries TRBV4-1 and TRBJ2-7; no clear D gene. CDR1 and CDR2 (germline): MGHRA, YSYEKL. This CDR3 comprises 16 residues. V was pared by 0 bases and J by 0 bases, with 12 bases between.

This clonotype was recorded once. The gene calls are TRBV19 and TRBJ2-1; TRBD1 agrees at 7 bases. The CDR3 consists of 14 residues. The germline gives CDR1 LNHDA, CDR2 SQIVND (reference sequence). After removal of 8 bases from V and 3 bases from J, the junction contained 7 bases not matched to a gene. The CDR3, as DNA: TGTGCCAGTTGCTTGGGGGACAGCTACAATGAGCAGTTCTTC. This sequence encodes CASCLGDSYNEQFF. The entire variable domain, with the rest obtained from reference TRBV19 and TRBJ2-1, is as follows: DGGITQSPKYLFRKEGQNVTLSCEQNLNHDAMYWYRQDPGQGLRLIYYSQIVNDFQKGDIAEGYSVSREKKESFPLTVTSAQKNPTAFYLCASCLGDSYNEQFFGPGTRLTVL.

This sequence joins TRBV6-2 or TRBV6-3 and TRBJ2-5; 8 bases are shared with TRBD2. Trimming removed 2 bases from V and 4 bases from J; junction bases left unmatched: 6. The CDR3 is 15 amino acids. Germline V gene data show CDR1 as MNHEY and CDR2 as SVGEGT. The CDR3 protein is CASSYPNAGGETQYF. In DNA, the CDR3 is TGTGCCAGCAGTTACCCGAATGCGGGAGGAGAGACCCAGTACTTC.

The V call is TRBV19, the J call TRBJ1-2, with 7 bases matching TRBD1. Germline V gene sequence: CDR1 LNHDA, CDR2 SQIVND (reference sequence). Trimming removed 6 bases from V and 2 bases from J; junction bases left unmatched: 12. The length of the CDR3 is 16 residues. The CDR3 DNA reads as TGTGCCAGTAGCCTATGGGGATCGACAGGGAACTATGGCTACACCTTC. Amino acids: CASSLWGSTGNYGYTF.

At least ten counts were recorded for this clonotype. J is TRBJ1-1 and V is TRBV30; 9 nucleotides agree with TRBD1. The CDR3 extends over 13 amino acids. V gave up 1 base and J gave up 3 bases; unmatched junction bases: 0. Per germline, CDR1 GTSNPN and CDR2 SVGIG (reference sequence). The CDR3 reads CAWSGTGDTEAFF. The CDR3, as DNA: TGTGCCTGGAGTGGGACAGGGGACACTGAAGCTTTCTTT.

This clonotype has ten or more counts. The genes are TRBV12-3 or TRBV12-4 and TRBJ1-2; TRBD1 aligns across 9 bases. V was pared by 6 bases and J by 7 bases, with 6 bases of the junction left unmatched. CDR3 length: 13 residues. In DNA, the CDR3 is TGTGCCAGCAGAACACAGGGGGCGCCTGGCTACACCTTC. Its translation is CASRTQGAPGYTF.

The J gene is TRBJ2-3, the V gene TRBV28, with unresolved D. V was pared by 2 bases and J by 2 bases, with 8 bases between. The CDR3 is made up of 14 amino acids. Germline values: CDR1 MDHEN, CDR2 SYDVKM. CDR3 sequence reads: CASSLGSNTDTQYF. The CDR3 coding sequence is TGTGCCAGCAGTTTAGGGTCGAACACAGATACGCAGTATTTT.

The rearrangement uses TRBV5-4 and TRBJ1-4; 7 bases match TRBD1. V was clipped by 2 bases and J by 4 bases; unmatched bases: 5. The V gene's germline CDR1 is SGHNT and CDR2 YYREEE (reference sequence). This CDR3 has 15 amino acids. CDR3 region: CASSFTGEGNEKLFF. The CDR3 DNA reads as TGTGCCAGCAGCTTTACAGGGGAGGGTAATGAAAAACTGTTTTTT.

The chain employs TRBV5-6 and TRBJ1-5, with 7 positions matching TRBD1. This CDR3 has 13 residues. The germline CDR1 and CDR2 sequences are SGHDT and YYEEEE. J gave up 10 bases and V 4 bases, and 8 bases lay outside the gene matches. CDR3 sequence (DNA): TGTGCCAGCAGCCCCACAGGGGCGAATCCCCAGCATTTT. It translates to CASSPTGANPQHF. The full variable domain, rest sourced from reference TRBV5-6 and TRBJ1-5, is DAGVTQSPTHLIKTRGQQVTLRCSPKSGHDTVSWYQQALGQGPQFIFQYYEEEERQRGNFPDRFSGHQFPNYSSELNVNALLLGDSALYLCASSPTGANPQHFGDGTRLSIL.

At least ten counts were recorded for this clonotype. CDR3 loop: CSVDLYNQPQHF. The CDR3 DNA sequence: TGCAGCGTTGACCTGTACAATCAGCCCCAGCATTTT. This chain uses TRBV29-1 with TRBJ1-5; no clear D gene. The CDR3 loop spans 12 amino acids. Germline V gene sequence: CDR1 SQVTM, CDR2 ANQGSEA. The V gene lost 3 bases and the J gene lost 3 bases, with 6 bases spanning the gap. The whole variable domain, filled in from reference TRBV29-1 and TRBJ1-5, reads SAVISQKPSRDICQRGTSLTIQCQVDSQVTMMFWYRQQPGQSLTLIATANQGSEATYESGFVIDKFPISRPNLTFSTLTVSNMSPEDSSIYLCSVDLYNQPQHFGDGTRLSIL.

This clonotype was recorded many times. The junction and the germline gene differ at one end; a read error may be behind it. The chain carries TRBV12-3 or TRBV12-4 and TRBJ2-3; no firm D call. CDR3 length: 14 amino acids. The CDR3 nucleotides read TGTGCCAGCACCTTCGGGCCACGCACAGATGCGCAGTATTTT. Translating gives CASTFGPRTDAQYF.

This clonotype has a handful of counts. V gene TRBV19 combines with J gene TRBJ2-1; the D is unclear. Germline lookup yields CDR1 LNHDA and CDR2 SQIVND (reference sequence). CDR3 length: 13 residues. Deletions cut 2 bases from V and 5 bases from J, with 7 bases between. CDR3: CASSIRGHNEQFF. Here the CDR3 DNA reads TGTGCCAGTAGTATACGAGGACACAATGAGCAGTTCTTC.

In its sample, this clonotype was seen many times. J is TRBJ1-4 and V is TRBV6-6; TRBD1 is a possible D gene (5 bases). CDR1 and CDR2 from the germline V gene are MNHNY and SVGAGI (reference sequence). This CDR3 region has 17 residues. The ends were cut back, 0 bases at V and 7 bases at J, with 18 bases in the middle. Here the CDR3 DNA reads TGTGCCAGCAGTTACTCTGGGGCACTATCACATCGTGAAAAACTGTTTTTT. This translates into CASSYSGALSHREKLFF.

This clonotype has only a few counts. CDR3 sequence (DNA): TGTGCCAGCAGTGACGGACAGGGGGTGTCTGAGACCCAGTACTTC. Its protein is CASSDGQGVSETQYF. V usage is TRBV25-1 and J usage is TRBJ2-5; 10 nucleotides agree with TRBD1. The CDR3 extends over 15 amino acids. V dropped 3 bases and J dropped 5; count of bases not matched to a gene: 6. Germline values: CDR1 MGHDK, CDR2 SYGVNS.

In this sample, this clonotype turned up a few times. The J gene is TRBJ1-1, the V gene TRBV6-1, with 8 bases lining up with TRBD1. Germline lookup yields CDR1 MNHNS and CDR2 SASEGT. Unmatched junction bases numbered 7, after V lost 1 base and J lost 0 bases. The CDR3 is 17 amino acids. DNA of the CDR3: TGTGCCAGCAGTGAAGTCGGCAGGGGGCGGATGAACACTGAAGCTTTCTTT. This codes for CASSEVGRGRMNTEAFF.

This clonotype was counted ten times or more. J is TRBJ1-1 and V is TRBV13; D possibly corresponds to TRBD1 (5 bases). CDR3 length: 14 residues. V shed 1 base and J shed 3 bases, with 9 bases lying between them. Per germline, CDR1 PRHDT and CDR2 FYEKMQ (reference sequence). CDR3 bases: TGTGCCAGCAGCTTAGCTGGCAGGGACACTGAAGCTTTCTTT. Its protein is CASSLAGRDTEAFF.

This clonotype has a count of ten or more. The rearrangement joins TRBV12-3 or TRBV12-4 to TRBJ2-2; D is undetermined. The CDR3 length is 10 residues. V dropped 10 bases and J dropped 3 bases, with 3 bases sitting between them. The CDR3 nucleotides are TGTGCCATCTACACCGGGGAGCTGTTTTTT. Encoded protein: CAIYTGELFF.

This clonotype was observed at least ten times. The CDR3: CSARDRGTRGYEQYF. The CDR3 nucleotides read TGCAGTGCTAGAGATCGCGGGACTAGAGGCTACGAGCAGTACTTC. This sequence joins TRBV20-1 and TRBJ2-7; 8 bases are a match to TRBD2. The CDR3 has 15 residues. In germline, CDR1 is DFQATT, CDR2 SNEGSKA (reference sequence). V was pared by 0 bases and J by 3 bases, with 7 bases of the junction left unmatched.

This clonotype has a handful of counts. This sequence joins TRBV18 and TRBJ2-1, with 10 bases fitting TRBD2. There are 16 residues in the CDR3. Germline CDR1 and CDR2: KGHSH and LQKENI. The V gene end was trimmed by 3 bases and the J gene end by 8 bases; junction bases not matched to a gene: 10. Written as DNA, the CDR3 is TGTGCCAGCTCACCTCAAGCGGGAGGGGCTGGGGATGAGCAGTTCTTC. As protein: CASSPQAGGAGDEQFF. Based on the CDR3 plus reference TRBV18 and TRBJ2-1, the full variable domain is NAGVMQNPRHLVRRRGQEARLRCSPMKGHSHVYWYRQLPEEGLKFMVYLQKENIIDESGMPKERFSAEFPKEGPSILRIQQVVRGDSAAYFCASSPQAGGAGDEQFFGPGTRLTVL.